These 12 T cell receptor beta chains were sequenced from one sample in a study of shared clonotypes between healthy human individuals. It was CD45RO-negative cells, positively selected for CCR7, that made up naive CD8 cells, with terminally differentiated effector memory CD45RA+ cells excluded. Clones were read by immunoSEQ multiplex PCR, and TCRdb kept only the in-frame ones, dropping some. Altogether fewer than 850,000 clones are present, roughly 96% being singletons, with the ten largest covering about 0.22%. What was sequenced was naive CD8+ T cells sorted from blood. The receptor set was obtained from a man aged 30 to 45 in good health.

As DNA, the CDR3 is TGTGCCAGCAGCTCCTCCATAGCGGGGAGGGCCTACAATGAGCAGTTCTTC. This codes for CASSSSIAGRAYNEQFF. V is TRBV7-9 and J is TRBJ2-1; 8 bases match TRBD2. CDR1 is SEHNR and CDR2 is FQNEAQ in the germline V gene (reference sequence). This CDR3 comprises 17 residues. V was pared by 4 bases and J by 2 bases, with 10 bases of the junction left unmatched.

CDR3 sequence (DNA): TGTGCCAGCAGTACAGGGACGGTCGGTGGCTACACCTTC. Translating gives CASSTGTVGGYTF. The J gene is TRBJ1-2, the V gene TRBV27; D is possibly TRBD1 (6 bases). Germline lookup yields CDR1 MNHEY and CDR2 SMNVEV (reference sequence). The CDR3 has 13 residues. V lost 5 bases, J lost 7 bases, and 14 bases lay in between.

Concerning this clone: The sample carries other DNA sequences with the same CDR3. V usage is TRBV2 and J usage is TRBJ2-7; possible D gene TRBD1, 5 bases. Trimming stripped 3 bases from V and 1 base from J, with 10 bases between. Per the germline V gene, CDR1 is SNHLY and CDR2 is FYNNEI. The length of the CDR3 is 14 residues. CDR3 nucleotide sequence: TGTGCCAGCAGTGACGGTCAGGGATCCTACGAGCAGTACTTC. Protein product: CASSDGQGSYEQYF.

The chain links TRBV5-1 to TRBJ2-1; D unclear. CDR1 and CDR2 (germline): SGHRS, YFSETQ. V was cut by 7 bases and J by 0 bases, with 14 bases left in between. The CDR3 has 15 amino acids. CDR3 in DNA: TGCGCCAGCCTGGACCCGGAAAGCTCCTACAATGAGCAGTTCTTC. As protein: CASLDPESSYNEQFF.

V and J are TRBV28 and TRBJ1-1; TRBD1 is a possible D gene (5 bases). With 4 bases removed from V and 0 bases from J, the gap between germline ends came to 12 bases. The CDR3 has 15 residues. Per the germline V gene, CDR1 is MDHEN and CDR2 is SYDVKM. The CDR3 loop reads CASSSRGRMNTEAFF. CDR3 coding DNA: TGTGCCAGCAGTTCCCGGGGACGGATGAACACTGAAGCTTTCTTT.

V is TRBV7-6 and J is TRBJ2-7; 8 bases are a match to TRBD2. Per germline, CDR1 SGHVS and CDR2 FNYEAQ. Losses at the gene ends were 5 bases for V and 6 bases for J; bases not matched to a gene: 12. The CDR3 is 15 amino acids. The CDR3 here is CASSLNAGGRSEQYF. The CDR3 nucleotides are TGTGCCAGCAGCCTGAACGCGGGAGGAAGATCCGAGCAGTACTTC.

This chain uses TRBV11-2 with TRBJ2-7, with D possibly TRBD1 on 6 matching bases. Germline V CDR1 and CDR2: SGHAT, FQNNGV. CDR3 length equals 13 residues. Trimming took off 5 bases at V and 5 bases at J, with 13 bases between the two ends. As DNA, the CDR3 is TGTGCCAGCAGCCCTACAGGGCTCCACGAGCAGTACTTC. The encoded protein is CASSPTGLHEQYF.

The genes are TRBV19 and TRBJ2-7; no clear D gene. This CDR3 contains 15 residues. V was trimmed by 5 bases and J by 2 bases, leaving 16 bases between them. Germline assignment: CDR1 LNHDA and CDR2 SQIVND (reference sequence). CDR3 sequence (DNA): TGTGCCAGTAGTCCTTCCGTAGACCCCACCTACGAGCAGTACTTC. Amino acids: CASSPSVDPTYEQYF.

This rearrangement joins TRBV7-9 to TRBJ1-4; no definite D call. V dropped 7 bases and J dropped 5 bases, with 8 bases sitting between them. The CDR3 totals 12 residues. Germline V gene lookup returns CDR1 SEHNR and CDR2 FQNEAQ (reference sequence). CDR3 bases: TGTGCCAGCACCTTGGGGAATGAAAAACTGTTTTTT. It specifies CASTLGNEKLFF. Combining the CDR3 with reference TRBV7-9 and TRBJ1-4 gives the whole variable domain DTGVSQNPRHKITKRGQNVTFRCDPISEHNRLYWYRQTLGQGPEFLTYFQNEAQLEKSRLLSDRFSAERPKGSFSTLEIQRTEQGDSAMYLCASTLGNEKLFFGSGTQLSVL.

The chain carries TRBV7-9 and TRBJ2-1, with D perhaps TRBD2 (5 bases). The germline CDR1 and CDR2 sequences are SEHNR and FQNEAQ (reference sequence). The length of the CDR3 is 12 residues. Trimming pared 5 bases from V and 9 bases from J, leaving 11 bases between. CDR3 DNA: TGTGCCAGCAGCCAACTAGTCCCTGAGCAGTTCTTC. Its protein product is CASSQLVPEQFF.

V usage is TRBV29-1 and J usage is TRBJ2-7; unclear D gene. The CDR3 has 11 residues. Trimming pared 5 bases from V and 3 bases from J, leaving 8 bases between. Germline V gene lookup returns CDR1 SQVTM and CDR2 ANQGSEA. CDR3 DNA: TGCAGCGTTCCTGGTGTCTACGAGCAGTACTTC. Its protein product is CSVPGVYEQYF.

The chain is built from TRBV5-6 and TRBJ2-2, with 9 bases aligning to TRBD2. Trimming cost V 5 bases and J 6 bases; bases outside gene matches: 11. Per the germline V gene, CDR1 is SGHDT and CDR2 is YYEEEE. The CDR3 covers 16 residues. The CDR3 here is CASRLTSGHAPGELFF. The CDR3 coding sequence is TGTGCCAGCAGACTAACTAGCGGGCACGCCCCCGGGGAGCTGTTTTTT.